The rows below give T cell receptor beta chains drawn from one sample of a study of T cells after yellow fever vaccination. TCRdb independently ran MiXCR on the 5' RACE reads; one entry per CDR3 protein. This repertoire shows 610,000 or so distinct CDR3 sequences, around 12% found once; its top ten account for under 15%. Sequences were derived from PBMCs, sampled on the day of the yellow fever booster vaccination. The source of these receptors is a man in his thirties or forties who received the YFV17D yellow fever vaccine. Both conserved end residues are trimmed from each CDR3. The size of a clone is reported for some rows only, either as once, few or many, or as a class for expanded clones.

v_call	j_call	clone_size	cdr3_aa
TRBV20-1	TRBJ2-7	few	SARPNPEYEQY
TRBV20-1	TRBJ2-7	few	SARSSGVYYEQY
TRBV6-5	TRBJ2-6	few	ASSYSGVGGANVLT
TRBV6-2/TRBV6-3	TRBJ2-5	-	ATWTERQETQY
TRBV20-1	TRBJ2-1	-	SATGTGGGGSYNEQF
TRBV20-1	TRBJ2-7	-	SALGLADSYEQY
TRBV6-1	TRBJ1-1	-	ASSLGTGVAAF
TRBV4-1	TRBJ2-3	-	ASSQGAGVPDTQY
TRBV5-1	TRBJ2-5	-	AISLSVGGETQY
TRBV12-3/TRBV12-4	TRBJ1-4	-	ASSPKGQTFPTNEKLF
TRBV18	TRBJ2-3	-	ASSPPVATQY
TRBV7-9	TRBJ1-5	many	ASSWGGAQQPQH
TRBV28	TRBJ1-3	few	ASTDRYSGNTIY